The 18 T cell receptor beta chains below come from one sample, sequenced in a study of vaccination and CD4 T cells after COVID-19. The Oncomine TCR Beta short-read assay was what sequenced the DNA obtained from cultured CD4+ T cells. TCRdb called the PCR reads again in MiXCR, with one record for every CDR3 protein. The sample gives fewer than 25,000 distinct CDR3 sequences, about a third of which show up once; 2.6% is in the top ten. No antigens are known for them. Time point given: late sampling 161 to 241 days after vaccination in three convalescent patients. Sample treatment: roughly ten-day PBMC culture with coronavirus spike peptide pools or control peptides (ViraFEST assay). Sequenced material: CD4+ T cells from blood, cultured in vitro, taken about 7 months after SARS-CoV-2 vaccination. These receptors all stem from a human donor who had recovered from COVID-19.

The chain joins TRBV28 to TRBJ2-1; 12 bases line up with TRBD2. The length of the CDR3 is 16 residues. The trim removed 3 bases at V and 9 bases at J, leaving 9 bases unmatched. CDR1 and CDR2 from the germline V gene are MDHEN and SYDVKM. The CDR3 here is CASSFTGLAGGLEQFF. CDR3 in DNA: TGTGCCAGCAGTTTCACTGGCCTAGCGGGAGGGCTTGAGCAGTTCTTC.

The rearrangement uses TRBV11-3 and TRBJ2-1; D remains unclear. Looked up from germline, CDR1 is SGHNT and CDR2 is YENEEA. There are 13 residues in the CDR3. V was clipped by 4 bases and J by 11 bases, with 15 bases between them. CDR3 region: CASSSARGPKQFF. For the CDR3, the DNA is TGTGCCAGCAGCTCGGCTCGCGGCCCCAAGCAGTTCTTC.

This clonotype has a handful of counts. The chain employs TRBV27 and TRBJ1-6, with D maybe TRBD1 (6 bases). The germline V gene has CDR1 MNHEY and CDR2 SMNVEV (reference sequence). V gave up 7 bases and J gave up 9 bases, with 25 bases separating them. The CDR3 covers 17 residues. Here the CDR3 DNA reads TGTGCCAGCACCCGCGGGGGCTCCGGCCAAAGGGGTTCACCCCTCCACTTT. Translating it yields CASTRGGSGQRGSPLHF.

This clonotype was found a few times. The J gene is TRBJ2-1, the V gene TRBV7-7; TRBD1 is a possible D gene (6 bases). V gave up 1 base and J gave up 7 bases, with 8 bases separating them. CDR1 and CDR2 from the germline V gene are SSHAT and FNYEAQ (reference sequence). The CDR3 extends over 13 amino acids. The CDR3 is CASSLDRENEQFF. The DNA for the CDR3 is TGTGCCAGCAGCTTAGACAGGGAGAATGAGCAGTTCTTC.

This clonotype appeared a few times. V gene TRBV6-5 combines with J gene TRBJ2-5; D could derive from TRBD1 or TRBD2 (5 bases each). The germline V gene has CDR1 MNHEY and CDR2 SVGAGI. This CDR3 contains 13 residues. The V and J ends lost 3 bases and 5 bases respectively, with 10 bases between them. The DNA of the CDR3 is TGTGCCAGCAGTTATCAGGGAGCGGAGACCCAGTACTTC. Amino acid sequence: CASSYQGAETQYF.

The table lists this clonotype with a few counts. A junction boundary mismatches the germline segment, possibly from a read error. This CDR3 is CASSVDRTGELFF. In DNA form, the CDR3 reads TGTGCCAGTAGTGTAGACCGCACCGGGGAGCTGTTTTTT. This sequence joins TRBV19 and TRBJ2-2; D gene uncertain. The CDR3 covers 13 residues. The germline gives CDR1 LNHDA, CDR2 SQIVND (reference sequence).

This clonotype was picked up a small number of times. The chain has TRBV6-5 and TRBJ2-5; 7 nucleotides align to TRBD1. This CDR3 region has 15 residues. The V gene's germline CDR1 is MNHEY and CDR2 SVGAGI. V lost 2 bases and J lost 0; bases outside the gene matches: 3. CDR3 amino acids: CASSYRGLNQETQYF. In nucleotides, the CDR3 is TGTGCCAGCAGTTACAGGGGGCTAAACCAAGAGACCCAGTACTTC.

The sample holds a few counts of this clonotype. The rearrangement links TRBV27 to TRBJ2-7; D is ambiguous. Germline loops: CDR1 MNHEY, CDR2 SMNVEV (reference sequence). The CDR3 contains 13 residues. Trimming took off 2 bases at V and 3 bases at J, with 8 bases between the two ends. This chain's CDR3 is CASSLGPGYEQYF. CDR3 in DNA: TGTGCCAGCAGTTTAGGTCCAGGCTACGAGCAGTACTTC.

This chain uses TRBV20-1 with TRBJ1-2; 7 nucleotides line up with TRBD1. Trimming at V came to 6 bases and at J to 3 bases, leaving 13 bases not matched to a gene. Germline CDR1 is DFQATT and CDR2 is SNEGSKA (reference sequence). This CDR3 has 15 residues. The CDR3 loop is CSALGTARRDYGYTF. The CDR3 coding sequence is TGCAGTGCCCTCGGGACAGCCCGTCGGGACTATGGCTACACCTTC.

This clonotype came up a few times. At one end, the junction sequence differs from germline, possibly due to a read error. The J gene is TRBJ2-2, the V gene TRBV7-6; TRBD2 matches at 11 bases. Germline CDR1 and CDR2: SGHVS and FNYEAQ. The length of the CDR3 is 18 residues. CDR3 in DNA: TGTGCTAGCAGCCCGTTAGCGGGAGGGCCCCGAGGAACCGGGGAGCTGTTTTTT. It encodes CASSPLAGGPRGTGELFF.

This clonotype has only a few counts. The chain recombines TRBV28 with TRBJ1-5; TRBD1 matches at 10 bases. Per the germline V gene, CDR1 is MDHEN and CDR2 is SYDVKM. The J segment lost 5 bases and the V segment lost 8 bases, leaving 6 bases of the junction unmatched. The CDR3 totals 14 residues. In DNA form, the CDR3 reads TGTGCCAGCTTGGGGGACAGGGGATATCAGCCCCAGCATTTT. Its protein product is CASLGDRGYQPQHF.

This clonotype has just a few counts. This chain joins TRBV28 and TRBJ1-1, with D perhaps TRBD1 (6 bases). Per germline, CDR1 MDHEN and CDR2 SYDVKM. Deletions cut 6 bases from V and 0 bases from J, with 8 bases between. The CDR3 is 13 residues long. The CDR3 coding sequence is TGTGCCAGCAGGGGGGCGATGAACACTGAAGCTTTCTTT. Translating it yields CASRGAMNTEAFF. The variable domain in full, with the rest retrieved from reference TRBV28 and TRBJ1-1, is DVKVTQSSRYLVKRTGEKVFLECVQDMDHENMFWYRQDPGLGLRLIYFSYDVKMKEKGDIPEGYSVSREKKERFSLILESASTNQTSMYLCASRGAMNTEAFFGQGTRLTVV.

J is TRBJ2-1 and V is TRBV7-2; D uncertain. Trimming removed 4 bases from V and 5 bases from J, with 15 bases in between. The CDR3 runs to 15 residues. The germline V gene has CDR1 SGHTA and CDR2 FQGNSA. The chain's CDR3 is CASSSGSLRDNEQFF. CDR3 nucleotides: TGTGCCAGCAGCTCTGGGTCACTAAGAGACAATGAGCAGTTCTTC.

CDR3 loop: CASSIQENTGELFF. For the CDR3, the DNA is TGTGCCAGTAGTATCCAAGAGAACACCGGGGAGCTGTTTTTT. This chain uses TRBV19 with TRBJ2-2; D is unresolved. The CDR3 extends over 14 amino acids. The V gene lost 3 bases and the J gene lost 1 base, with 6 bases spanning the gap. CDR1 and CDR2 from the germline V gene are LNHDA and SQIVND (reference sequence).

The chain has TRBV28 and TRBJ2-1; D gene unclear. Trimming cost V 7 bases and J 4 bases, with 14 bases left between them. CDR3 length equals 14 residues. The V gene's germline CDR1 is MDHEN and CDR2 SYDVKM. The CDR3 loop reads CASKRPPGYNEQFF. Here the CDR3 DNA reads TGTGCCAGCAAACGCCCCCCTGGGTACAATGAGCAGTTCTTC.

The rearrangement uses TRBV19 and TRBJ2-1; TRBD2 might be the D (6 bases). Germline values: CDR1 LNHDA, CDR2 SQIVND (reference sequence). V was clipped by 7 bases and J by 2 bases, with 18 bases between them. CDR3 length: 16 residues. The CDR3 sequence is CASKAPGLGTYNEQFF. The CDR3 coding sequence is TGTGCCAGTAAGGCACCGGGACTGGGCACCTACAATGAGCAGTTCTTC.

This clonotype turned up a few times. V and J are TRBV7-2 and TRBJ2-5; no reliable D call. Germline CDR1 and CDR2: SGHTA and FQGNSA. The CDR3 consists of 12 residues. V was pared by 5 bases and J by 5 bases, with 9 bases between. The CDR3 coding sequence is TGTGCCAGCAGCGCCTCCGGGGAGACCCAGTACTTC. Translated, it gives CASSASGETQYF.

This clonotype was observed a few times. The CDR3 loop is CASSPTLGTNTNTEAFF. The CDR3 DNA reads TGTGCCAGCAGTCCTACATTAGGGACAAACACGAACACTGAAGCTTTCTTT. The chain has TRBV28 and TRBJ1-1; tentatively, D is TRBD1 (6 bases). The CDR3 runs to 17 residues. V was shortened by 5 bases and J by 1 base, with 20 bases between the two germline ends. Germline lookup yields CDR1 MDHEN and CDR2 SYDVKM.